A single sample gave rise to the 17 T cell receptor beta chains below, sequenced in a study of blood T cell repertoires in COVID-19 (dated by TCRdb to 2018 to 2021). The method behind the library was the immunoSEQ multiplex PCR assay. TCRdb provides this immuneACCESS table in a form limited to in-frame rearrangements. Some clones are lacking; in checked studies, under half of them reflect an unresolved V gene, and why the rest are absent is not known. This sample holds 370,000 or so clones; roughly 86% were observed only once. The ten largest clones take up about 1.5% of the sample. Sequenced sample: PBMCs or T cells enriched from blood (not recorded which). These receptors all stem from a man aged 25-45 years who had recovered from COVID-19.

The chain carries TRBV7-8 and TRBJ2-7, with D maybe TRBD1 (5 bases). The CDR3 contains 11 residues. The V gene's germline CDR1 is SGHVS and CDR2 FQNEAQ. Trimming cost V 5 bases and J 6 bases, with 8 bases left between them. CDR3 sequence (DNA): TGTGCCAGCAGCCGAAGGGGCGAGCAGTACTTC. It encodes CASSRRGEQYF. The complete variable domain, with remaining parts taken from reference TRBV7-8 and TRBJ2-7, reads GAGVSQSPRYKVAKRGQDVALRCDPISGHVSLFWYQQALGQGPEFLTYFQNEAQLDKSGLPSDRFFAERPEGSVSTLKIQRTQQEDSAVYLCASSRRGEQYFGPGTRLTVT.

The chain recombines TRBV9 with TRBJ2-2; 10 nucleotides line up with TRBD1. Trimming at V came to 4 bases and at J to 3 bases, leaving 6 bases not matched to a gene. The CDR3 totals 16 residues. CDR1 is SGDLS, CDR2 YYNGEE, per germline. This CDR3 is CASSPRGQGDTGELFF. The CDR3 DNA reads TGTGCCAGCAGCCCCCGAGGACAGGGGGACACCGGGGAGCTGTTTTTT.

This rearrangement joins TRBV10-3 to TRBJ2-3; D might be TRBD1 (7 bases). The ends were cut back, 10 bases at V and 0 bases at J, with 14 bases in the middle. Germline V gene sequence: CDR1 ENHRY, CDR2 SYGVKD. CDR3 size: 14 residues. Written as DNA, the CDR3 is TGTGCCAGTAAGACAGGGACTAGCACAGATACGCAGTATTTT. This encodes CASKTGTSTDTQYF.

The chain recombines TRBV27 with TRBJ1-1; 8 bases line up with TRBD1. From germline, CDR1 is MNHEY and CDR2 SMNVEV (reference sequence). The V segment lost 2 bases and the J segment 1 base; nucleotides outside the gene matches: 9. CDR3 size: 17 residues. The CDR3: CASSLMGTGPWNTEAFF. The CDR3 nucleotides are TGTGCCAGCAGTTTAATGGGGACAGGCCCATGGAACACTGAAGCTTTCTTT.

The chain uses TRBV4-2 and TRBJ1-1; TRBD1 might be the D (6 bases). Germline assignment: CDR1 LGHNA and CDR2 YNFKEQ. V was cut by 3 bases and J by 2 bases, with 16 bases left in between. CDR3 size: 16 residues. The DNA for the CDR3 is TGTGCCAGCAGCCATATTACGGACAGCTTAAACACTGAAGCTTTCTTT. This codes for CASSHITDSLNTEAFF.

The chain is built from TRBV25-1 and TRBJ1-2; D might be TRBD1 (6 bases). The germline V and J ends were trimmed by 11 bases and 3 bases, with 19 bases remaining between them. Germline-derived CDR1 and CDR2 are MGHDK and SYGVNS. This CDR3 has 14 residues. In nucleotides, the CDR3 is TGTGCCGTACTCCGGGACAACCAGGACTATGGCTACACCTTC. Residues: CAVLRDNQDYGYTF.

The chain combines TRBV27 with TRBJ2-3; D possibly corresponds to TRBD1 (6 bases). The germline V gene has CDR1 MNHEY and CDR2 SMNVEV (reference sequence). Trimming removed 2 bases at V and 7 bases at J, with 10 bases between. The CDR3 has 13 amino acids. CDR3 in amino acids: CASSLQGSNTQYF. CDR3 DNA sequence: TGTGCCAGCAGTTTACAGGGGTCAAATACGCAGTATTTT.

V usage is TRBV4-3 and J usage is TRBJ2-7; TRBD1 matches at 8 bases. J was trimmed by 3 bases and V by 1 base; bases with no gene match: 5. Germline values: CDR1 LGHNA, CDR2 YSLEER. CDR3 size: 15 residues. The CDR3 region has the DNA TGCGCCAGCAGCCAAGTAGACAGGGGAGGCTACGAGCAGTACTTC. This gives the protein CASSQVDRGGYEQYF.

The chain carries TRBV29-1 and TRBJ2-2, with D hard to call. V gave up 3 bases and J gave up 3 bases, with 8 bases separating them. Germline CDR1 is SQVTM and CDR2 is ANQGSEA. The CDR3 has 13 residues. The CDR3 region is CSVEGWYTGELFF. CDR3 nucleotides: TGCAGCGTTGAGGGCTGGTACACCGGGGAGCTGTTTTTT.

V is TRBV9 and J is TRBJ2-1, with 11 bases lining up with TRBD2. The CDR3 is made up of 15 amino acids. J was trimmed by 9 bases and V by 3 bases; bases with no gene match: 8. In germline, CDR1 is SGDLS, CDR2 YYNGEE. The CDR3 protein is CASSATSGVGGEQFF. For the CDR3, the DNA is TGTGCCAGCAGCGCGACTAGCGGGGTCGGCGGTGAGCAGTTCTTC.

The gene calls are TRBV6-5 and TRBJ1-2; D gene unclear. Germline V lookup: CDR1 MNHEY, CDR2 SVGAGI. Trimming removed 5 bases at V and 2 bases at J, with 15 bases between. CDR3 length: 15 residues. The CDR3 sequence is CASSTRLSSNYGYTF. Written as DNA, the CDR3 is TGTGCCAGCAGTACTAGACTCTCCTCGAACTATGGCTACACCTTC.

The chain joins TRBV7-2 to TRBJ1-2; TRBD1 matches 8 bases. Germline CDR1 is SGHTA and CDR2 is FQGNSA. V shed 0 bases and J 2 bases; nucleotides not matched to a gene: 2. The CDR3 runs 15 residues. The CDR3 protein is CASSLARTGNYGYTF. The CDR3 DNA follows: TGTGCCAGCAGCTTAGCTAGGACAGGGAACTATGGCTACACCTTC.

The chain combines TRBV9 with TRBJ1-4, with D possibly matching TRBD1 (5 bases). V dropped 3 bases and J dropped 5 bases, with 11 bases sitting between them. Germline values: CDR1 SGDLS, CDR2 YYNGEE. The CDR3 contains 14 residues. CDR3 loop: CASSGRDLNEKLFF. The CDR3 nucleotides are TGTGCCAGCAGCGGACGGGACTTGAATGAAAAACTGTTTTTT.

This clone was counted ten times or more. The chain uses TRBV19 and TRBJ1-2; no clear D gene. CDR3 length: 15 amino acids. V lost 7 bases, J lost 4 bases, and 19 bases lay in between. CDR1 is LNHDA and CDR2 is SQIVND in the germline V gene (reference sequence). CDR3 in DNA: TGTGCCAGTAACCGAGGGCAGCTCGAGGTCTATGGCTACACCTTC. The encoded protein is CASNRGQLEVYGYTF.

V usage is TRBV5-1 and J usage is TRBJ1-3, with 7 bases matching TRBD1. Looked up from germline, CDR1 is SGHRS and CDR2 is YFSETQ. The CDR3 spans 17 residues. The ends lost 4 bases at V and 2 bases at J; junction bases unmatched: 12. The CDR3 nucleotides read TGCGCCAGCAGCGACATCTTCACAGGGGTTGCTGGAAACACCATATATTTT. This codes for CASSDIFTGVAGNTIYF.

J is TRBJ2-7 and V is TRBV10-3; TRBD2 matches at 7 bases. With V trimmed by 6 bases and J by 5 bases, 4 bases remained unmatched. The germline V gene encodes CDR1 ENHRY and CDR2 SYGVKD. The CDR3 has 12 residues. The CDR3 coding sequence is TGTGCCATCAGGAGGGAGGGGCACGAGCAGTACTTC. Protein: CAIRREGHEQYF.

The chain employs TRBV19 and TRBJ1-2; 8 bases are a match to TRBD1. The germline V gene has CDR1 LNHDA and CDR2 SQIVND (reference sequence). J gave up 1 base and V 6 bases, and 13 bases lay outside the gene matches. This CDR3 is 17 amino acids long. The CDR3 spells CASSRLTGALLNYGYTF. DNA for the CDR3: TGTGCCAGTAGCCGACTGACAGGGGCCCTCCTTAACTATGGCTACACCTTC.